This is a list of T cell receptor beta chains from one sample in a study of identical twins. TCRdb passed the 5' RACE reads through MiXCR, listing each CDR3 protein once. The repertoire includes about 530,000 distinct CDR3 sequences, around 15% of them detected once, and more than 0.4% sits in the top ten. These data were also filed under a second study, of yellow fever vaccine responses in identical twins.

The sample taken for sequencing was CD4+ T cells sorted from blood. Receptor source: a woman aged 18-35 years in good health. The CDR3 runs from the conserved cysteine through the conserved F or W. A D gene is named only where the DNA matches it firmly. A clone size is listed for some rows: how often the clone was seen (once, few, many), or a class if it is expanded.

v_call	d_call	j_call	clone_size	cdr3_aa	cdr3_nt
TRBV7-3	TRBD2	TRBJ2-1	-	CASSLPKGGSGRGAYNEQFF	TGTGCCAGCAGCTTGCCGAAGGGTGGTAGCGGGAGGGGGGCCTACAATGAGCAGTTCTTC
TRBV20-1	-	TRBJ2-5	many	CSAPRPGHGETQYF	TGCAGTGCTCCACGACCGGGACACGGAGAGACCCAGTACTTC
TRBV6-2/TRBV6-3	-	TRBJ2-1	-	CATEGQDRGRGLAAYNEQFF	TGTGCCACCGAGGGACAGGACAGGGGGCGTGGACTAGCGGCCTACAATGAGCAGTTCTTC
TRBV12-3/TRBV12-4	-	TRBJ2-7	-	CASSRPRRSGVYEQYF	TGTGCCAGCAGCCGACCCCGACGGTCGGGGGTCTACGAGCAGTACTTC
TRBV10-3	TRBD1	TRBJ2-7	few	CATTGTGGYEQYF	TGTGCCACCACCGGGACAGGGGGATACGAGCAGTACTTC
TRBV5-6	-	TRBJ1-3	few	CASRHRTAYSGNTIYF	TGTGCCAGCAGACACCGGACCGCTTACTCTGGAAACACCATATATTTT
TRBV4-1	TRBD2	TRBJ2-7	-	CASSQVPGGLAGGTAYEQYF	TGCGCCAGCAGCCAGGTACCAGGAGGACTAGCGGGAGGGACGGCCTACGAGCAGTACTTC
TRBV14	TRBD1	TRBJ2-1	-	CASSPDRLYNEQFF	TGTGCCAGCAGCCCGGACAGGCTCTACAATGAGCAGTTCTTC
TRBV7-2	-	TRBJ2-1	-	CASSLSSLVTYNEQFF	TGTGCCAGCAGTCTTAGTTCTCTAGTTACCTACAATGAGCAGTTCTTC
TRBV6-5	-	TRBJ2-1	few	CASTQGLGEQFF	TGTGCCAGCACCCAGGGGTTGGGTGAGCAGTTCTTC
TRBV5-1	-	TRBJ2-3	few	CASSLNLGTQYF	TGCGCCAGCAGCTTGAATCTTGGTACGCAGTATTTT
TRBV10-1	TRBD1	TRBJ2-2	-	CASSKGTGQPNTGELFF	TGCGCCAGCAGTAAGGGGACAGGCCAACCGAACACCGGGGAGCTGTTTTTT
TRBV18	-	TRBJ1-5	few	CASSGDNQPQHF	TGTGCCAGCTCGGGGGACAATCAGCCCCAGCATTTT
TRBV20-1	-	TRBJ1-1	many	CSAPDIGAEAFF	TGCAGTGCCCCCGATATCGGAGCAGAAGCTTTCTTT
TRBV29-1	-	TRBJ2-5	-	CSVTGGGAGETQYF	TGCAGCGTCACCGGTGGGGGGGCCGGTGAGACCCAGTACTTC
TRBV14	TRBD1	TRBJ1-2	-	CASSQGQHYGYTF	TGTGCCAGCAGCCAGGGACAGCACTATGGCTACACCTTC
TRBV29-1	-	TRBJ2-7	-	CSVRGQDSSYEQYF	TGCAGCGTCCGGGGGCAGGATAGCTCCTACGAGCAGTACTTC
TRBV7-9	-	TRBJ2-2	few	CASSFFQGINTGELFF	TGTGCCAGCAGCTTTTTTCAGGGGATTAACACCGGGGAGCTGTTTTTT
TRBV28	TRBD2	TRBJ2-1	few	CASSVAGGPGNEQFF	TGTGCCAGCAGTGTAGCGGGAGGGCCGGGTAATGAGCAGTTCTTC
TRBV7-7	-	TRBJ2-3	few	CASSLERITHSSSTDTQYF	TGTGCCAGCAGCTTAGAGCGGATAACCCACTCCTCTAGCACAGATACGCAGTATTTT
TRBV29-1	-	TRBJ1-4	few	CSVPTGGTNEKLFF	TGCAGCGTCCCAACTGGGGGAACTAATGAAAAACTGTTTTTT
TRBV28	-	TRBJ2-7	many	CASSLSGPYEQYF	TGCGCCAGCAGCTTGTCAGGGCCCTACGAGCAGTACTTC
TRBV6-5	-	TRBJ2-2	-	CASSWGGPMGLSTGELFF	TGTGCCAGCAGTTGGGGGGGGCCTATGGGTCTGTCCACCGGGGAGCTGTTTTTT
TRBV6-1	TRBD1	TRBJ1-6	-	CASSQGGGAYNSPLHF	TGTGCCAGCAGTCAAGGAGGGGGCGCGTATAATTCACCCCTCCACTTT
TRBV20-1	-	TRBJ1-1	few	CSAEPWQGKNTEAFF	TGCAGTGCTGAGCCCTGGCAGGGGAAGAACACTGAAGCTTTCTTT
TRBV29-1	-	TRBJ2-5	few	CSVFGRVGETQYF	TGCAGCGTTTTCGGCAGGGTGGGGGAGACCCAGTACTTC
TRBV2	TRBD1	TRBJ2-5	once	CTSNPTGWETQYF	TGTACCAGCAATCCGACAGGGTGGGAGACCCAGTACTTC
TRBV2	-	TRBJ2-5	-	CASSEQGSETQYF	TGTGCCAGCAGTGAGCAGGGGTCCGAGACCCAGTACTTC
TRBV11-2	-	TRBJ2-1	few	CASSLGEGEGEQFF	TGTGCCAGCAGCTTAGGGGAAGGGGAAGGGGAGCAGTTCTTC
TRBV6-1	-	TRBJ2-3	-	CASRPGGGFTDTQYF	TGTGCCAGCAGGCCCGGGGGCGGGTTCACAGATACGCAGTATTTT
TRBV2	TRBD1	TRBJ1-2	-	CASRRGQGMVYGYTF	TGTGCCAGCAGAAGAGGACAGGGGATGGTCTATGGCTACACCTTC
TRBV18	-	TRBJ2-1	-	CASSPAGLRGAYNEQFF	TGTGCCAGCTCACCCGCCGGGCTACGGGGCGCCTACAATGAGCAGTTCTTC
TRBV6-1	TRBD1	TRBJ1-1	-	CASTPRRGRTEAFF	TGTGCCAGCACCCCCCGGAGGGGGCGGACTGAAGCTTTCTTT
TRBV5-6	TRBD2	TRBJ2-5	-	CASSLVSGGRAETQYF	TGTGCCAGCAGCTTGGTTAGCGGGGGACGAGCAGAGACCCAGTACTTC
TRBV7-9	-	TRBJ2-2	-	CASSPVGGTGELFF	TGTGCCAGCAGCCCCGTGGGGGGCACCGGGGAGCTGTTTTTT
TRBV18	TRBD1	TRBJ1-1	few	CASLRTGGTEAFF	TGTGCCAGCTTACGGACAGGGGGCACTGAAGCTTTCTTT
TRBV3-1	-	TRBJ2-1	few	CASSRGTAPGNEQFF	TGTGCCAGCAGCCGCGGGACAGCCCCCGGCAATGAGCAGTTCTTC
TRBV5-1	-	TRBJ1-1	-	CASSLESGRLNTEAFF	TGCGCCAGCAGCTTGGAATCGGGCAGGTTAAACACTGAAGCTTTCTTT
TRBV10-1	-	TRBJ2-3	-	CASSESRVGSGTDTQYF	TGCGCCAGCAGTGAGTCGAGGGTCGGGAGCGGAACAGATACGCAGTATTTT
TRBV6-5	TRBD2	TRBJ2-1	few	CASSYGKRVAGGSDEQFF	TGTGCCAGCAGTTACGGGAAGAGGGTAGCGGGGGGGAGCGATGAGCAGTTCTTC
TRBV6-1	-	TRBJ1-1	few	CASSRGTRMNTEAFF	TGTGCCAGCAGCCGAGGTACACGGATGAACACTGAAGCTTTCTTT
TRBV9	-	TRBJ2-1	-	CASSVALSGSSYNEQFF	TGTGCCAGCAGCGTAGCCCTCAGCGGAAGCTCCTACAATGAGCAGTTCTTC
TRBV2	-	TRBJ2-1	-	CASSDMGLLNNEQFF	TGTGCCAGCAGTGACATGGGACTTCTTAACAATGAGCAGTTCTTC
TRBV6-1	TRBD1	TRBJ2-1	few	CASARDRAINEQFF	TGTGCCAGCGCCCGGGACAGGGCCATCAATGAGCAGTTCTTC
TRBV20-1	-	TRBJ1-5	-	CSAPGAEGSNQPQHF	TGCAGTGCCCCGGGGGCAGAAGGGAGCAATCAGCCCCAGCATTTT
TRBV29-1	TRBD2	TRBJ2-1	-	CSVVGLAGTEQFF	TGCAGCGTTGTGGGACTAGCGGGAACTGAGCAGTTCTTC
TRBV29-1	-	TRBJ2-5	-	CSVEGQQQETQYF	TGCAGCGTTGAAGGGCAGCAACAAGAGACCCAGTACTTC
TRBV6-1	TRBD1	TRBJ2-4	-	CASSKIPDRGNIQYF	TGTGCCAGCAGTAAGATCCCCGACAGGGGAAACATTCAGTACTTC
TRBV20-1	TRBD1	TRBJ2-3	-	CSAGGGSTDTQYF	TGCAGTGCAGGGGGCGGAAGCACAGATACGCAGTATTTT
TRBV4-1	-	TRBJ1-4	few	CASSQDAGATNEKLFF	TGCGCCAGCAGCCAAGATGCGGGGGCAACTAATGAAAAACTGTTTTTT
TRBV11-2	-	TRBJ2-6	few	CASSLVVGSGANVLTF	TGTGCCAGCAGCTTAGTCGTTGGCTCTGGGGCCAACGTCCTGACTTTC
TRBV7-8	TRBD2	TRBJ2-3	few	CASSFRASGKVVDTQYF	TGTGCCAGCAGCTTTAGAGCTAGCGGGAAGGTTGTAGATACGCAGTATTTT
TRBV5-1	-	TRBJ1-4	many	CASSFRGANEKLFF	TGCGCCAGCAGCTTTCGGGGCGCTAATGAAAAACTGTTTTTT
TRBV20-1	-	TRBJ2-3	-	CSAASMGSRDTQYF	TGCAGTGCCGCCAGCATGGGTTCTAGGGATACGCAGTATTTT
TRBV27	TRBD2	TRBJ2-3	few	CASSAGGISGVTDTQYF	TGTGCCAGCAGTGCGGGTGGGATTAGCGGGGTCACAGATACGCAGTATTTT